A selection of T cell receptor beta chains follows, all from one sample in a study of blood T cells in healthy people across ages. MiXCR was run by TCRdb on the 5' RACE reads, yielding one entry per CDR3 protein. Here the sample spans 1.5 million to 2 million distinct CDR3 sequences, 30% to 35% being singletons. Sequencing was carried out using blood. These receptors were obtained from a woman between 25 and 40 years old in good health. Both conserved end residues are part of each CDR3. The D gene is left open where the match is weak. Clone sizes are given selectively: once, few, many, or a class where the clone is expanded.

J	D	V	size	CDR3	DNA
TRBJ1-5	TRBD1	TRBV20-1	few	CSARELKGTGVNQPQHF	TGCAGTGCTAGAGAGCTCAAAGGGACAGGGGTGAATCAGCCCCAGCATTTT
TRBJ1-2	TRBD1	TRBV27	NA	CTSSSTGIYGYTF	TGTACCAGCAGTTCGACAGGGATCTATGGCTACACCTTC
TRBJ2-3	NA	TRBV25-1	NA	CASSAGGFGYF	TGTGCCAGCAGTGCAGGTGGTTTTGGGTATTTT
TRBJ1-1	NA	TRBV20-1	few	CSAVRIESLNTEAFF	TGCAGTGCCGTAAGAATAGAGAGTCTGAACACTGAAGCTTTCTTT
TRBJ2-3	NA	TRBV18	NA	CASDTVTDTQYF	TGTGCCAGCGATACTGTCACAGATACGCAGTATTTT
TRBJ2-7	NA	TRBV7-9	few	CASKAPRGSARGRYEQYF	TGTGCCAGCAAAGCGCCGCGCGGGTCCGCGAGGGGTAGGTACGAGCAGTACTTC
TRBJ2-1	TRBD2	TRBV27	NA	CASSRSGSSNNEQFF	TGTGCCAGCAGCCGTAGCGGGAGCTCCAACAATGAGCAGTTCTTC
TRBJ2-1	NA	TRBV12-3/TRBV12-4	NA	CASSFTSDNNEQFF	TGTGCCAGCAGTTTTACTTCGGACAACAATGAGCAGTTCTTC
TRBJ2-7	NA	TRBV27	NA	CASSLIGTGGLRIYEQYF	TGTGCCAGCAGTTTAATAGGGACGGGCGGTCTGAGGATCTACGAGCAGTACTTC
TRBJ1-2	NA	TRBV7-9	NA	CASFGGRDYGYTF	TGTGCCAGCTTCGGAGGCAGGGACTATGGCTACACCTTC
TRBJ2-3	NA	TRBV3-1	NA	CASSQRQSLTDTQYF	TGTGCCAGCAGCCAACGACAGAGCCTCACAGATACGCAGTATTTT
TRBJ1-2	NA	TRBV5-1	NA	CASSLDDDYYGYTF	TGCGCCAGCAGCTTGGACGACGATTACTATGGCTACACCTTC
TRBJ2-1	TRBD2	TRBV12-3/TRBV12-4	NA	CASTGGAGNNEQFF	TGTGCCAGCACCGGGGGGGCAGGGAATAATGAGCAGTTCTTC
TRBJ1-2	NA	TRBV28	few	CASSFSPRQRANYGYTF	TGTGCCAGCAGTTTTTCACCTCGACAGCGCGCCAACTATGGCTACACCTTC
TRBJ2-5	NA	TRBV29-1	NA	CSVGGVFFLETQYF	TGCAGCGTTGGGGGGGTGTTCTTTCTCGAGACCCAGTACTTC
TRBJ2-7	NA	TRBV5-1	few	CASSPGPDSSYEQYF	TGCGCCAGCAGCCCAGGGCCGGATAGCTCCTACGAGCAGTACTTC
TRBJ1-1	NA	TRBV27	NA	CASSLSWTTVNTEAFF	TGTGCCAGCAGTTTATCGTGGACGACGGTCAACACTGAAGCTTTCTTT
TRBJ2-1	NA	TRBV4-1	few	CASSRGSAAPANEQFF	TGCGCCAGCAGCCGGGGTTCGGCGGCTCCGGCCAATGAGCAGTTCTTC
TRBJ2-1	TRBD2	TRBV3-1	NA	CASSSSGEYNEQFF	TGTGCCAGCAGCTCGAGCGGGGAGTACAATGAGCAGTTCTTC
TRBJ2-5	NA	TRBV18	few	CASSSGRTIGETQYF	TGTGCCAGCTCCTCGGGACGGACCATAGGGGAGACCCAGTACTTC
TRBJ2-1	TRBD2	TRBV18	many	CASSPLPSGNNEQFF	TGTGCCAGCTCTCCTCTTCCTAGCGGGAACAATGAGCAGTTCTTC
TRBJ2-7	NA	TRBV5-5	NA	CASSWMGGTYEQYF	TGTGCCAGCAGCTGGATGGGCGGGACCTACGAGCAGTACTTC
TRBJ2-2	TRBD2	TRBV10-2	NA	CASSESAGLAGISGELFF	TGCGCCAGCAGTGAGTCGGCTGGACTAGCGGGAATATCCGGGGAGCTGTTTTTT
TRBJ1-1	NA	TRBV4-1	NA	CTSSQDPGIEGSTEAFF	TGCACCAGCAGCCAAGACCCGGGGATCGAGGGGAGCACTGAAGCTTTCTTT
TRBJ1-2	TRBD1	TRBV6-1	NA	CASSGTTGGYGYTF	TGTGCCAGCAGTGGAACGACAGGGGGCTATGGCTACACCTTC
TRBJ2-1	TRBD1	TRBV7-3	NA	CASSLGQAHNEQFF	TGTGCCAGCAGCTTGGGACAGGCCCACAATGAGCAGTTCTTC
TRBJ2-7	TRBD1	TRBV7-9	NA	CASSLGDSVYEQYF	TGTGCCAGCAGCTTAGGGGACAGTGTATACGAGCAGTACTTC
TRBJ2-7	TRBD2	TRBV29-1	many	CSARRPTSGSPYEQYF	TGCAGCGCCCGCCGGCCCACTAGCGGGAGTCCCTACGAGCAGTACTTC
TRBJ2-7	NA	TRBV11-2	NA	CASSMAGPTYEQYF	TGTGCCAGCAGCATGGCGGGGCCAACCTACGAGCAGTACTTC
TRBJ1-4	NA	TRBV25-1	NA	CAGSLGVGGDEKLFF	TGTGCCGGCAGTCTCGGGGTGGGGGGGGATGAAAAACTGTTTTTT
TRBJ1-4	TRBD1	TRBV12-3/TRBV12-4	NA	CASSLGQGNKEKLFF	TGTGCCAGCAGTTTGGGACAGGGGAATAAAGAAAAACTGTTTTTT
TRBJ2-5	TRBD2	TRBV5-6	NA	CASSPPRLAGGSTQYF	TGTGCCAGCAGCCCCCCTCGACTAGCGGGGGGATCGACCCAGTACTTC
TRBJ2-1	TRBD2	TRBV6-1	NA	CASRGLAGGNGQFF	TGTGCCAGCAGGGGACTAGCGGGAGGCAATGGGCAGTTCTTC
TRBJ2-7	NA	TRBV10-3	NA	CAIRRTDGSYEQYF	TGTGCCATCAGGCGGACAGACGGCTCCTACGAGCAGTACTTC
TRBJ2-7	TRBD2	TRBV28	many	CASSLRTSEQYF	TGTGCCAGCAGTTTACGGACTAGCGAGCAGTACTTC
TRBJ2-3	TRBD2	TRBV9	few	CASSGQTSGGSSTDTQYF	TGTGCCAGCAGCGGACAGACTAGCGGGGGATCTAGCACAGATACGCAGTATTTT
TRBJ1-6	NA	TRBV27	NA	CASSSFTPGQTLGSPLHF	TGTGCCAGCAGTTCATTCACTCCCGGGCAGACTCTTGGTTCACCCCTCCACTTT
TRBJ1-1	TRBD1	TRBV5-1	few	CASSLYGTGSAEAFF	TGCGCCAGCAGCTTATACGGGACAGGGTCCGCTGAAGCTTTCTTT
TRBJ2-1	NA	TRBV29-1	NA	CSVFGLFSNEQFF	TGCAGCGTTTTCGGGTTGTTCAGCAATGAGCAGTTCTTC
TRBJ1-6	NA	TRBV20-1	NA	CSARAGDSPLHF	TGCAGTGCTAGAGCAGGGGATTCACCCCTCCACTTT
TRBJ2-7	NA	TRBV7-9	NA	CASSPGSKNEQYF	TGTGCCAGCAGCCCCGGGAGTAAAAACGAGCAGTACTTC
TRBJ2-7	NA	TRBV10-3	NA	CAIRTGGNEQYF	TGTGCCATCCGCACGGGTGGAAACGAGCAGTACTTC
TRBJ2-1	TRBD2	TRBV27	few	CASEPGLGPEQFF	TGTGCCAGTGAACCGGGACTAGGTCCTGAGCAGTTCTTC
TRBJ2-7	TRBD2	TRBV3-1	NA	CASSQRPGGLASVEQYF	TGTGCCAGCAGCCAACGTCCTGGGGGACTAGCGTCGGTAGAGCAGTACTTC
TRBJ2-5	TRBD1	TRBV5-1	NA	CASSLAGTGEQETQYF	TGCGCCAGCAGCTTGGCCGGGACAGGAGAACAAGAGACCCAGTACTTC
TRBJ1-5	NA	TRBV28	NA	CASSFSGGGYSNQPQHF	TGTGCCAGCAGTTTCTCCGGAGGAGGGTATAGCAATCAGCCCCAGCATTTT
TRBJ2-6	NA	TRBV4-1	many	CASSQDVSASGANVLTF	TGCGCCAGCAGCCAAGATGTTTCGGCCTCTGGGGCCAACGTCCTGACTTTC
TRBJ2-2	NA	TRBV6-5	few	CASREDVSNTGELFF	TGTGCCAGCAGGGAAGACGTTTCGAACACCGGGGAGCTGTTTTTT
TRBJ2-7	TRBD2	TRBV4-1	many	CASRGASGLSYEQYF	TGCGCCAGCAGAGGGGCTAGCGGCCTCTCCTACGAGCAGTACTTC
TRBJ2-5	NA	TRBV5-1	NA	CTSSLPDAALGTQYF	TGCACCAGCAGCTTGCCGGACGCTGCTTTGGGGACCCAGTACTTC